This T cell receptor (beta chain) was recorded in a study of T cells in Graves' hyperthyroidism and ophthalmopathy. Study-wide findings and caveats: Most expanded thyroid clonotypes above 0.001 recurred in blood.

Trimming left V 4 bases short and J 3 bases short, with 13 bases between. CDR3 length: 14 residues. Germline loops: CDR1 LGHNA, CDR2 YSLEER. To note about this clonotype: Its antigen is currently unknown.

Amplification of TCR beta CDR3 regions was performed using RNA transcripts as template. The study used the HTBI primer set for a first-round RT-PCR of the TCR CDR3. TCRdb itself ran the multiplex PCR reads through MiXCR, one entry per CDR3 protein. This table holds approximately 690,000 distinct CDR3 sequences, around 21% found once. The clonotype originates from a man aged 30-40 years with Graves' ophthalmopathy. The sample taken for sequencing was blood. V is TRBV4-3 and J is TRBJ2-7; no clear D. CDR3 DNA sequence: TGCGCCAGCAGCCCCCCGGACGGTTACTACGAGCAGTACTTC. Translating gives CASSPPDGYYEQYF.